Detailed here is one TCR beta chain. The data were taken from a study of blood T cell repertoires in COVID-19. Recruits, aged about 18 to 90 years, lived in 24 US areas. V shed 5 bases and J 4 bases; nucleotides not matched to a gene: 8. The CDR3 has 15 residues. In germline, CDR1 is MNHNY, CDR2 SVGAGI (reference sequence). Assay used: immunoSEQ multiplex PCR; TCRdb lists only in-frame clones, some missing. The table records 380,000 or so clones, around nine tenths of them present only once. The V call is TRBV6-6, the J call TRBJ1-3; 7 nucleotides match TRBD1. This clonotype was sampled from a woman in her thirties with acute COVID-19. The sequenced material came from PBMCs or T cells enriched from blood (not recorded which). The chain's CDR3 is CASSRVRQGGNTIYF. CDR3 sequence (DNA): TGTGCCAGCAGTCGAGTACGACAGGGCGGAAACACCATATATTTT.